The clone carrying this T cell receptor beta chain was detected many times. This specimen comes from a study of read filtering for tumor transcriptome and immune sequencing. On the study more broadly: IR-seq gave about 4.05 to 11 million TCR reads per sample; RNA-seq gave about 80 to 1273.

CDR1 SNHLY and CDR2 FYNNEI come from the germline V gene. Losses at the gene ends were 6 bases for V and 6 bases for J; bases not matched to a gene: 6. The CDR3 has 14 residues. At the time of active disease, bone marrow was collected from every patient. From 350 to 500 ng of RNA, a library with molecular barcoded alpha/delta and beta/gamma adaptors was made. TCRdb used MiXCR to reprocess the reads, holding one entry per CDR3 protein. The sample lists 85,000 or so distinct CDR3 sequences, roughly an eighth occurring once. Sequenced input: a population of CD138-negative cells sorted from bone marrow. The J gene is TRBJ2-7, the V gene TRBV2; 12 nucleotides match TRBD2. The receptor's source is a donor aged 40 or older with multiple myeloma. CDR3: CASSGLAGKVEQYF. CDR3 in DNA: TGTGCCAGCAGCGGACTAGCGGGAAAGGTCGAGCAGTACTTC.